Presented here are 14 T cell receptor beta chains from one specimen sequenced in a study of blood T cell repertoires in COVID-19. Clones were sequenced by immunoSEQ multiplex PCR, and TCRdb holds only the in-frame ones, with some missing. Of about 390,000 clones listed, around 87% are singletons. Sequencing was done on a sample of peripheral blood. These TCRs come from a woman in her sixties with COVID-19, enrolled during active disease.

V gene TRBV15 combines with J gene TRBJ2-1; 7 bases match TRBD1. Trimming cost V 8 bases and J 5 bases; bases outside gene matches: 9. The CDR3 is 14 amino acids. Germline CDR1 and CDR2: LNHNV and YYDKDF (reference sequence). CDR3 protein: CATLQTGRDNEQFF. CDR3 bases: TGTGCCACCCTTCAGACAGGGCGGGACAATGAGCAGTTCTTC.

The chain uses TRBV6-5 and TRBJ1-2; D not resolved. Trimming removed 3 bases at V and 5 bases at J, with 10 bases between. Germline CDR1 and CDR2: MNHEY and SVGAGI. There are 13 residues in the CDR3. In nucleotides, the CDR3 is TGTGCCAGCAGTTATGGGCAGCTTTATGGCTACACCTTC. It translates to CASSYGQLYGYTF.

The chain joins TRBV20-1 to TRBJ1-2, with TRBD1 as a possible D gene (6 bases). The CDR3 totals 11 residues. Germline V gene lookup returns CDR1 DFQATT and CDR2 SNEGSKA (reference sequence). V lost 6 bases and J lost 8, with 13 bases in between. The CDR3 reads CSASQGHGYTF. The DNA for the CDR3 is TGCAGTGCCTCACAGGGTCACGGCTACACCTTC.

V gene TRBV4-1 combines with J gene TRBJ2-2; possible D gene TRBD2, 5 bases. The ends were cut back, 5 bases at V and 1 base at J, with 8 bases in the middle. The CDR3 spans 14 residues. In germline, CDR1 is MGHRA, CDR2 YSYEKL. Written as DNA, the CDR3 is TGCGCCAGCAGCACCGGGGTGAACACCGGGGAGCTGTTTTTT. This gives the protein CASSTGVNTGELFF.

In this sample, this clone turned up once. V is TRBV11-3 and J is TRBJ2-7, with 8 bases that match TRBD1. CDR3 length equals 13 residues. With 2 bases clipped from V and 4 bases from J, the junction kept 1 base outside the gene matches. Germline CDR1 SGHNT, CDR2 YENEEA. CDR3 coding DNA: TGTGCCAGCAGCTTACAGGGGGCGTACGAGCAGTACTTC. The encoded protein is CASSLQGAYEQYF.

V and J are TRBV6-6 and TRBJ2-7, with 7 bases matching TRBD2. Germline trimming cut 4 bases from V and 6 bases from J; bases unmatched to any gene: 0. From germline, CDR1 is MNHNY and CDR2 SVGAGI (reference sequence). CDR3 length equals 11 residues. The DNA of the CDR3 is TGTGCCAGCAGTTGGGGGGGCGAGCAGTACTTC. Translation: CASSWGGEQYF.

This CDR3 is CASSFSPPDTQYF. In nucleotides, the CDR3 is TGTGCCAGCAGCTTTAGCCCCCCAGATACGCAGTATTTT. The chain uses TRBV7-8 and TRBJ2-3; no definite D call. Germline CDR1 reads SGHVS; CDR2 reads FQNEAQ. The CDR3 has 13 amino acids. V was pared by 3 bases and J by 4 bases, with 8 bases between.

This chain uses TRBV30 with TRBJ1-5; no definite D call. The CDR3 runs 12 residues. Trimming removed 5 bases at V and 3 bases at J, with 8 bases between. Germline V gene lookup returns CDR1 GTSNPN and CDR2 SVGIG (reference sequence). The CDR3 bases are TGTGCCTGGGGACGGTTCAATCAGCCCCAGCATTTT. Translated: CAWGRFNQPQHF. The complete variable domain, with remaining parts taken from reference TRBV30 and TRBJ1-5, reads SQTIHQWPATLVQPVGSPLSLECTVEGTSNPNLYWYRQAAGRGLQLLFYSVGIGQISSEVPQNLSASRPQDRQFILSSKKLLLSDSGFYLCAWGRFNQPQHFGDGTRLSIL.

V gene TRBV11-2 combines with J gene TRBJ2-3; no clear D. Germline-derived CDR1 and CDR2 are SGHAT and FQNNGV. The ends were cut back, 4 bases at V and 2 bases at J, with 13 bases in the middle. The CDR3 is 15 residues long. CDR3 residues: CASSSILVYTDTQYF. The CDR3 coding sequence is TGTGCCAGCAGCTCGATTCTAGTTTACACAGATACGCAGTATTTT.

The chain employs TRBV3-1 (or the pseudogene TRBV3-2) and TRBJ1-2; D call uncertain. The germline CDR1 and CDR2 sequences are LGHDT and YNNKEL (reference sequence). The CDR3 is made up of 15 amino acids. V lost 0 bases and J lost 4, with 12 bases in between. The CDR3 nucleotides read TGTGCCAGCAGCCAAGAACTACACCCGGCCTATGGCTACACCTTC. Translating gives CASSQELHPAYGYTF.

Comments on this clone: The sample contains more than one DNA sequence encoding this CDR3. The chain has TRBV6-5 and TRBJ2-2, with TRBD1 matching 9 bases. V trimming: 8 bases; J trimming: 6 bases; junction bases outside the gene matches: 10. The CDR3 is made up of 15 amino acids. CDR1 and CDR2 (germline): MNHEY, SVGAGI. DNA for the CDR3: TGTGCCAGCTCACCGGGACAGGGTGCCGCCGGGGAGCTGTTTTTT. Its protein product is CASSPGQGAAGELFF.

J is TRBJ2-3 and V is TRBV10-3; TRBD2 matches 11 bases. Germline V gives CDR1 ENHRY, CDR2 SYGVKD. J was trimmed by 4 bases and V by 1 base; bases with no gene match: 4. The CDR3 contains 16 residues. The CDR3: CAISEFSGGAPDTQYF. CDR3 sequence (DNA): TGTGCCATCAGTGAGTTTAGCGGGGGGGCCCCAGATACGCAGTATTTT.

V usage is TRBV3-1 (or the pseudogene TRBV3-2) and J usage is TRBJ2-1, with 7 bases matching TRBD2. The V segment lost 4 bases and the J segment 11 bases; nucleotides outside the gene matches: 5. The CDR3 is made up of 12 amino acids. Germline V gene lookup returns CDR1 LGHDT and CDR2 YNNKEL (reference sequence). CDR3 protein: CASSPVAGQQFF. The DNA of the CDR3 is TGTGCCAGCAGCCCTGTAGCGGGTCAGCAGTTCTTC.

The rearrangement links TRBV30 to TRBJ2-3; D gene uncertain. This CDR3 has 12 residues. From germline, CDR1 is GTSNPN and CDR2 SVGIG (reference sequence). V was shortened by 4 bases and J by 4 bases, with 9 bases between the two germline ends. The CDR3 here is CAWTRSSDTQYF. CDR3 in DNA: TGTGCCTGGACTAGAAGTTCAGATACGCAGTATTTT.